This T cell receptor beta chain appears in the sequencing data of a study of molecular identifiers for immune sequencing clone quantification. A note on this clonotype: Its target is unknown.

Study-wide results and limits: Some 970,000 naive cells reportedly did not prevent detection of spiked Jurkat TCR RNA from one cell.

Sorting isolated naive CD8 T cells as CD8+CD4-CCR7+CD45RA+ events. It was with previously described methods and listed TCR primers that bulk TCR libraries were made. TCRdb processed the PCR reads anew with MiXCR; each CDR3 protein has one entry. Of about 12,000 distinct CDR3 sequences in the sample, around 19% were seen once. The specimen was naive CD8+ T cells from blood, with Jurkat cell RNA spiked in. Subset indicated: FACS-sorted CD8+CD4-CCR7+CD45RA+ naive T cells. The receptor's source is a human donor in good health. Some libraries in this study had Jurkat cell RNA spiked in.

Here the CDR3 reads CASSSSSYNEQFF. In DNA form, the CDR3 reads TGTGCCAGCAGCAGCAGCTCCTACAATGAGCAGTTCTTC. This chain connects TRBV7-3 to TRBJ2-1; no clear D. V lost 5 bases, J lost 0 bases, and 5 bases lay in between. This CDR3 contains 13 residues. Germline V CDR1 and CDR2: SGHTA, FQGTGA.